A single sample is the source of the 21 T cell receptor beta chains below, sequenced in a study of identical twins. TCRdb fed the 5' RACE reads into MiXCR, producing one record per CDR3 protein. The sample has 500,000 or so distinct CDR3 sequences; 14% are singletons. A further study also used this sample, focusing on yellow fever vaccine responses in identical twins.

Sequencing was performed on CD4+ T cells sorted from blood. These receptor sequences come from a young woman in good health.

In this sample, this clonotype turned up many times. The CDR3 nucleotides read TGTGCCAGCAGTCCCGACGGGAAGCGGTTCCAAGAGACCCAGTACTTC. This encodes CASSPDGKRFQETQYF. The chain recombines TRBV12-3 or TRBV12-4 with TRBJ2-5; D perhaps matches TRBD2 (5 bases). V was shortened by 5 bases and J by 1 base, with 17 bases between the two germline ends. This CDR3 spans 16 amino acids.

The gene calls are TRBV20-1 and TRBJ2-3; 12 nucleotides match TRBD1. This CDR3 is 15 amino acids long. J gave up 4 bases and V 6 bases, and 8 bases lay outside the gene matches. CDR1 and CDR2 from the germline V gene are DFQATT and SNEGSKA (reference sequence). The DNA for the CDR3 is TGCAGTGCGGAACCGGGACAGGGGGCCCCAGATACGCAGTATTTT. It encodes CSAEPGQGAPDTQYF.

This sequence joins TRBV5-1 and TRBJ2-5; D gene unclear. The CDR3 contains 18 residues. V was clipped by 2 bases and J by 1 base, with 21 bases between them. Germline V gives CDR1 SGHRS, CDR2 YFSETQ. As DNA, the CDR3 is TGCGCCAGCAGCTTCCTGGCGAAACGAATGGGCTCCCAAGAGACCCAGTACTTC. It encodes CASSFLAKRMGSQETQYF.

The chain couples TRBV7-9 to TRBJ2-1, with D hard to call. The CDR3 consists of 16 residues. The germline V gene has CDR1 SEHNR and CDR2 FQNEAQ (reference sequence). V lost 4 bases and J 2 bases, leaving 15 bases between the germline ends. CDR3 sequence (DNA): TGTGCCAGCAGCTCCCTTTTCCGGGTTACCTACAATGAGCAGTTCTTC. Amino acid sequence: CASSSLFRVTYNEQFF.

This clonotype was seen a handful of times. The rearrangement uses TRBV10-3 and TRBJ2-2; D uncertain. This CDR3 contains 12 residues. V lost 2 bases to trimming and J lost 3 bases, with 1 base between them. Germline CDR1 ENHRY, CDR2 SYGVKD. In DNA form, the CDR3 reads TGTGCCATCAGTGAGGACACCGGGGAGCTGTTTTTT. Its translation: CAISEDTGELFF.

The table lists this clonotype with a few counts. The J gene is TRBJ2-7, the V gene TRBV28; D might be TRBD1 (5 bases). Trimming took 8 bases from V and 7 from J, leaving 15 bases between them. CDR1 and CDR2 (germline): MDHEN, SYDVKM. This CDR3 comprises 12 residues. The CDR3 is CASCPVGAEQYF. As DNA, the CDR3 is TGTGCCAGCTGCCCTGTAGGGGCTGAGCAGTACTTC.

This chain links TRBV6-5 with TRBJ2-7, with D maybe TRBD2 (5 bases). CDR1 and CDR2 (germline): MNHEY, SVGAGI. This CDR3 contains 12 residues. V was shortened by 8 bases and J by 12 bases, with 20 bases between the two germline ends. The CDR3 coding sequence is TGTGCCAGCGGCTCCCCACGGAGGTTATGGTACTTC. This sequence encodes CASGSPRRLWYF.

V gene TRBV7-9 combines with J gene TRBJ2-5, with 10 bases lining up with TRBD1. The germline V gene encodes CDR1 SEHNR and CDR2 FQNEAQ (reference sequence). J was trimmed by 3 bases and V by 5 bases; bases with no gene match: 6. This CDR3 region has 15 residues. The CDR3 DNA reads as TGTGCCAGCAGCCGCGGACAGGGGGTGAAAGAGACCCAGTACTTC. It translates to CASSRGQGVKETQYF.

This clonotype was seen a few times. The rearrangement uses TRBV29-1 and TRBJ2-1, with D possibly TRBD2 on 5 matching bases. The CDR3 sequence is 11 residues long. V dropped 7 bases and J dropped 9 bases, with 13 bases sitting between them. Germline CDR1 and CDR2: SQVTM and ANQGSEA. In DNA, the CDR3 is TGCAGCGGCGGGCACGTATTTGAGCAGTTCTTC. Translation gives CSGGHVFEQFF.

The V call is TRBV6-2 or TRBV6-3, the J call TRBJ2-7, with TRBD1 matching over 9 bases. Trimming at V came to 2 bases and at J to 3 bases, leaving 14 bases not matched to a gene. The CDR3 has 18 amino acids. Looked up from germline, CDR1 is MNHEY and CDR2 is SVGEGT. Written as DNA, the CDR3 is TGTGCCAGCAGTTACCTTACCTCGACCGGGACAGGGAACTACGAGCAGTACTTC. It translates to CASSYLTSTGTGNYEQYF.

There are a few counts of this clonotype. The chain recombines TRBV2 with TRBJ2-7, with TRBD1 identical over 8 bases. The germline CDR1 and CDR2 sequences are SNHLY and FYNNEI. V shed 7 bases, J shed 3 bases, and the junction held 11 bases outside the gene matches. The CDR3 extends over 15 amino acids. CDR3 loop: CASTLRDRNIYEQYF. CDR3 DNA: TGTGCCAGCACTTTGAGGGACAGGAACATCTACGAGCAGTACTTC.

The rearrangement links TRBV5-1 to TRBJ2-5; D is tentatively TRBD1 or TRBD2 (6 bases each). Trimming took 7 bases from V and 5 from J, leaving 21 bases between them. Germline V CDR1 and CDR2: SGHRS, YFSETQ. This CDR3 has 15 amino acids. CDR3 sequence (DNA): TGCGCCAGCTCCGAGGGGGGAACATTAGATGAGACCCAGTACTTC. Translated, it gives CASSEGGTLDETQYF.

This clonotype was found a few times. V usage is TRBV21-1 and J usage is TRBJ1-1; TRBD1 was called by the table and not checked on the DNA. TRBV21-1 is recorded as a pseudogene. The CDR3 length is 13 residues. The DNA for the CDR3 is TGTGCCAGCAGAGGACAGGGGTGGACTGAAGCTTTCTTT. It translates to CASRGQGWTEAFF.

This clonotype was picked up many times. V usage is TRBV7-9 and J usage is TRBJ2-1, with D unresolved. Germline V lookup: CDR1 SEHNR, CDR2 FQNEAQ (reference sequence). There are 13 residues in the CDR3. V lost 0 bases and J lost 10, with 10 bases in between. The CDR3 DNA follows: TGTGCCAGCAGCTTAGCCGCGGCGGTAGAGCAGTTCTTC. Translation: CASSLAAAVEQFF.

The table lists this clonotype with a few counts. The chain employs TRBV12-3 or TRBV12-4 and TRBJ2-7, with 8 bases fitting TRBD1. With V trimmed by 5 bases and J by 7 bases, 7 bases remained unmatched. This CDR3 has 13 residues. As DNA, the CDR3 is TGTGCCAGCAGTCCTGGACAGGGCCTGGAGCAGTACTTC. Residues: CASSPGQGLEQYF.

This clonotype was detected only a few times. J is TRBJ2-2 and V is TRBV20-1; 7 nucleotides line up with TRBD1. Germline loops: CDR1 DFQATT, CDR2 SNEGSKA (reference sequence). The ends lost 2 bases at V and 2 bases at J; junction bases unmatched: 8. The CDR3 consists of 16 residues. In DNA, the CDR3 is TGCAGTGCTAGAAAGCCGGGACAGAGAAACACCGGGGAGCTGTTTTTT. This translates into CSARKPGQRNTGELFF.

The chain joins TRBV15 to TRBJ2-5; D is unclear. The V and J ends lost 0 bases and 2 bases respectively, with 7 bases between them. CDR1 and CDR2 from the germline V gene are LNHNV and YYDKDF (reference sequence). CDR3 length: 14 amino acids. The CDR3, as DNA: TGTGCCACCAGCAGAGATGAGCAGCAAGAGACCCAGTACTTC. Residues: CATSRDEQQETQYF.

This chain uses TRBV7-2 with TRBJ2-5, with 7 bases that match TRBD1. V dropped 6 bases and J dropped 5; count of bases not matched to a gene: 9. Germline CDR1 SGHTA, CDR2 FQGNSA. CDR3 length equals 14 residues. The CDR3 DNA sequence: TGTGCCAGCAGAGCCACAGGGGCGCGGGAGACCCAGTACTTC. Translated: CASRATGARETQYF.

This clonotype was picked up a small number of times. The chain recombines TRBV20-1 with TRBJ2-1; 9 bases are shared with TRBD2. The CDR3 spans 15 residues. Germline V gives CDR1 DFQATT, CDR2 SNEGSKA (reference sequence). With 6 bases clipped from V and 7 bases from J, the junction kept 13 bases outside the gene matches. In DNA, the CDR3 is TGCAGTGCCCCCCCGGGGACTAGCCCCTCGAATGAGCAGTTCTTC. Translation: CSAPPGTSPSNEQFF.

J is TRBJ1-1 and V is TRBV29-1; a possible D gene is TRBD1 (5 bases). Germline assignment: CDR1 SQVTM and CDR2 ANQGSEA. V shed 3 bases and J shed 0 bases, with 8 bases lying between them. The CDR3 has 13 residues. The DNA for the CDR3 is TGCAGCGTTGAGGGACGGATGAACACTGAAGCTTTCTTT. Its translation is CSVEGRMNTEAFF.

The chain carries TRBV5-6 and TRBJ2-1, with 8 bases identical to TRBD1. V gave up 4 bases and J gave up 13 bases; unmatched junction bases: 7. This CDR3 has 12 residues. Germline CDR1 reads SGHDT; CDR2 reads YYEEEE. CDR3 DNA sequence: TGTGCCAGCAGCGCCCCCGGGACAGGCCAGTTCTTC. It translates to CASSAPGTGQFF. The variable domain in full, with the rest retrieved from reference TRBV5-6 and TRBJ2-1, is DAGVTQSPTHLIKTRGQQVTLRCSPKSGHDTVSWYQQALGQGPQFIFQYYEEEERQRGNFPDRFSGHQFPNYSSELNVNALLLGDSALYLCASSAPGTGQFFGPGTRLTVL.